The clone carrying this T cell receptor (beta chain) was observed a handful of times. The antigen remains unidentified. The data are from a study of T cell repertoires in cytomegalovirus infection. Trimming pared 7 bases from V and 9 bases from J, leaving 10 bases between. The germline V gene encodes CDR1 DFQATT and CDR2 SNEGSKA (reference sequence). The CDR3 has 10 residues. A single record per CDR3 protein comes from TCRdb applying MiXCR to the reads. The table lists some 220,000 distinct CDR3 sequences, roughly an eighth of them singletons. Study findings and constraints: Within the response measured ex vivo, HLA-C-restricted CMV-specific TCR beta clonotypes were dominant.

The sequence came from a human donor in good health (CMV status not recorded). Some clones in this sample may be carry-over from other donors' samples. What was sequenced was PBMCs. The chain uses TRBV20-1 and TRBJ2-1; D perhaps matches TRBD2 (5 bases). The CDR3 DNA follows: TGCAGTGTTCCACGGGGTGAGCAGTTCTTC. This translates into CSVPRGEQFF.